A selection of T cell receptor beta chains follows, all from one sample in a study of blood T cell repertoires in COVID-19. Profiled with immunoSEQ multiplex PCR; TCRdb holds only in-frame clones, not every one. This table has approximately 260,000 clones, about 79% appearing once. The sample comprised peripheral blood. These TCRs come from a woman aged 80 or over with acute or convalescent COVID-19. Each CDR3 is given without its conserved first and last residue.

TRBV7-8	TRBJ1-3	ASKESPGNTIY
TRBV7-6	TRBJ2-7	ASSLGSQPTYEQY
TRBV4-1	TRBJ2-7	ASSQEWDSLAMGNYEQY
TRBV6-5	TRBJ1-5	ASSSDRGLDQPQH
TRBV28	TRBJ2-2	ASATGWNTGELF
TRBV3-1/TRBV3-2	TRBJ2-2	ASSPQGATTGELF
TRBV3-1/TRBV3-2	TRBJ2-7	ASSQKPGLAGIYEQY
TRBV6-5	TRBJ2-7	ASRASGGDRQY
TRBV5-1	TRBJ2-5	ASSTGTGAQETQY
TRBV28	TRBJ1-5	ASETGGRGQPQH
TRBV3-1/TRBV3-2	TRBJ1-2	ASSHRDRIYGYT
TRBV3-1/TRBV3-2	TRBJ2-1	ASSRRAPASYNEQF
TRBV11-2	TRBJ1-5	ASSLALAAQH
TRBV9	TRBJ1-6	ASSVSGTGTSPLH
TRBV3-1/TRBV3-2	TRBJ2-3	ASSQRSGNTQY
TRBV11-2	TRBJ1-5	ASSLEREQPQH
TRBV6-4	TRBJ1-1	ASSDRGINTEAF
TRBV5-1	TRBJ1-1	ASSLVPPSGGQMNTEAF
TRBV6-5	TRBJ2-3	ATRLAYMYADTQY
TRBV2	TRBJ1-1	ASSTRGYTEAF
TRBV30	TRBJ1-2	AWSTGQPEGHGYT
TRBV5-1	TRBJ2-4	ASSLGLQGIGKNIQY
TRBV4-1	TRBJ1-3	ASSPRGSGNTIY
TRBV14	TRBJ2-7	ASSLITSGTPREQY
TRBV24-1	TRBJ2-1	ATSDFARGKQF
TRBV5-1	TRBJ1-5	ASRQGPPGPQH
TRBV28	TRBJ1-1	ASTRRGGRTEAF
TRBV7-3	TRBJ2-5	ASSPIGGQETQY
TRBV5-4	TRBJ1-2	ASGPGQPIYGYT
TRBV2	TRBJ2-7	ASSPDRRGQY
TRBV18	TRBJ1-4	ASSPWTGGSFEKLF
TRBV6-5	TRBJ1-6	ASSTVTGSGTPLH
TRBV5-1	TRBJ1-1	ASSPGQPNTEAF